This record looks at one T cell receptor beta chain sequence and its context. Antigen: not known. A read error may produce the germline difference seen at one junction end. The template used for profiling TCR beta VDJ and CDR3 was genomic DNA. MiXCR, run by TCRdb on the reads, gives a single entry per CDR3 protein. This sample yields fewer than 250,000 distinct CDR3 sequences, of which 45% to 50% are seen a single time; under 9% belongs to the top ten. The data were obtained in a study of CD8+CD57+ T cells in acquired aplastic anemia. Background on the study: The average for DNA from sorted CD4+ and CD8+ cells was 3.2 ug.

Only patients with CD8+CD57+ cell expansion on flow cytometry were chosen for sequencing. The study's findings and limits: Statistical testing detected no significant gap in CD8+ Simpson's diversity between patients and controls. The study identified about 30 CD8+ CDR3 sequences shared by patients and controls.

CDR3 length: 13 amino acids. The V gene's germline CDR1 is SGHVS and CDR2 FQNEAQ. The chain carries TRBV7-8 and TRBJ2-3, with D perhaps being TRBD1 or TRBD2 (6 bases each). The TCR originated in a human donor with aplastic anemia. The sequencing input was sorted CD4+, CD8+, or CD8+CD57+ T cells (not recorded which) from PBMCs. CDR3 sequence reads: CANSLGGTDTQYF. In nucleotides, the CDR3 is TGTGCCAACAGCTTAGGGGGGACAGATACGCAGTATTTT.